The rows below give T cell receptor beta chains drawn from one sample of a study of regulatory T cells in long-lasting Graves disease. TCRdb ran MiXCR on the multiplex PCR reads and lists one entry per CDR3 protein. The data show over 200,000 distinct CDR3 sequences, around a sixth seen once. These data are also associated with another study on T cells in Graves' hyperthyroidism and ophthalmopathy.

This specimen consisted of peripheral blood mononuclear cells (PBMCs), obtained at new diagnosis, from a patient treated with antithyroid drugs. The receptors were sampled from a woman aged 30 to 39 with Graves disease. The CDR3 runs from the conserved cysteine through the conserved F or W. A D gene is named only where the DNA matches it firmly. Size is stated for part of the rows, as once, few or many counts, or as a class when the clone is expanded.

length	D	size	V	J	DNA	CDR3
13	NA	NA	TRBV27	TRBJ1-2	TGTGCCAGCAGTTCCGCGGACAGATATGGCTACACCTTC	CASSSADRYGYTF
13	NA	NA	TRBV25-1	TRBJ2-7	TGTGCCAGCCTAGGGGCTGGGTCCTACGAGCAGTACTTC	CASLGAGSYEQYF
14	TRBD2	many	TRBV19	TRBJ2-1	TGTGCCAGTTTAGGGCGGGGGGGGAACAATGAGCAGTTCTTC	CASLGRGGNNEQFF
15	NA	many	TRBV3-1	TRBJ1-1	TGTGCCAGCAGCCAAGTTAACCGACCAAACACTGAAGCTTTCTTT	CASSQVNRPNTEAFF
15	TRBD1	NA	TRBV10-3	TRBJ1-1	TGTGCCATCAGAGGGTCTGGACAGGGGAACCCTGAAGCTTTCTTT	CAIRGSGQGNPEAFF
14	NA	many	TRBV5-1	TRBJ2-5	TGCGCCAGCACCACAGGTGGTGGCCAAGAGACCCAGTACTTC	CASTTGGGQETQYF
16	NA	NA	TRBV6-4	TRBJ1-4	NA	CASSYSRTSGREKLFF
14	TRBD2	many	TRBV7-9	TRBJ2-2	TGTGCCAGCAGCTATATAGCGGGAACCGGGGAGCTGTTTTTT	CASSYIAGTGELFF
16	TRBD1	many	TRBV18	TRBJ1-1	TGTGCCAGCTCACCAAGTATCAGGACAGGGGGGACTGAAGCTTTCTTT	CASSPSIRTGGTEAFF
14	NA	once	TRBV5-6	TRBJ2-1	TGTGCCAGCAGCTGGGGACGGCCCTACAATGAGCAGTTCTTC	CASSWGRPYNEQFF
15	NA	few	TRBV7-9	TRBJ1-6	TGTGCCAGCAGCCCCTCCGTCCGGGAGGGTTCACCCCTCCACTTT	CASSPSVREGSPLHF
15	NA	few	TRBV7-9	TRBJ1-1	TGTGCCAGCAGCTTGTCATCCATGGAGGATCCTGAAGCTTTCTTT	CASSLSSMEDPEAFF
14	TRBD1	many	TRBV7-2	TRBJ1-2	TGTGCCAGCAGCTCTCCGGGACAGCTCTATGGCTACACCTTC	CASSSPGQLYGYTF
15	TRBD1	many	TRBV20-1	TRBJ2-5	TGCAGTGCTAGAGATAGTGGACAGGGGGCAGAGACCCAGTACTTC	CSARDSGQGAETQYF